This T cell receptor beta chain is from a study of blood T cell repertoires in COVID-19. Authors' analysis steps: Scientists estimated how many nucleated cells there were by amplifying reference gene primers. Generated by immunoSEQ multiplex PCR, the TCRdb table keeps only in-frame clones and is missing some. The DNA gave D and trimming, while V, J and clone size come from that table. This table has 150,000 or so clones, approximately 83% appearing once. This clone is a singleton in its sample. Participants were aged about 18 to 89 years, lived in under 25 US areas, and enrolled virtually. Germline V gene sequence: CDR1 KGHSH, CDR2 LQKENI. V was clipped by 3 bases and J by 6 bases, with 9 bases between them. CDR3 size: 13 residues.

The chain is built from TRBV18 and TRBJ2-1, with TRBD2 as a possible D gene (6 bases). This TCR derives from an older man who had been exposed to COVID-19. Sequencing input: PBMCs or T cells enriched from blood (not recorded which). The CDR3, as DNA: TGTGCCAGCTCACCGTTGGGGGGCAATGAGCAGTTCTTC. Translation gives CASSPLGGNEQFF.